This T cell receptor (beta chain) was documented in a study of blood T cell repertoires in COVID-19. Generated by immunoSEQ multiplex PCR, the TCRdb table keeps only in-frame clones and is missing some. The table has under 400,000 clones, about 86% seen once. Participants were aged about 18 to 100 years from 24 US areas. V was clipped by 2 bases and J by 7 bases; unmatched bases: 7. Germline loops: CDR1 SGHTA, CDR2 FQGNSA. The CDR3 loop spans 15 amino acids. The chain carries TRBV7-2 and TRBJ1-3; 8 bases match TRBD1. This clonotype was obtained from a woman in her forties with acute COVID-19. The sequencing input was PBMCs or T cells enriched from blood (not recorded which). Here the CDR3 reads CASSLLGRTGNTIYF. The CDR3 nucleotides are TGTGCCAGCAGCTTATTGGGACGGACAGGGAACACCATATATTTT.